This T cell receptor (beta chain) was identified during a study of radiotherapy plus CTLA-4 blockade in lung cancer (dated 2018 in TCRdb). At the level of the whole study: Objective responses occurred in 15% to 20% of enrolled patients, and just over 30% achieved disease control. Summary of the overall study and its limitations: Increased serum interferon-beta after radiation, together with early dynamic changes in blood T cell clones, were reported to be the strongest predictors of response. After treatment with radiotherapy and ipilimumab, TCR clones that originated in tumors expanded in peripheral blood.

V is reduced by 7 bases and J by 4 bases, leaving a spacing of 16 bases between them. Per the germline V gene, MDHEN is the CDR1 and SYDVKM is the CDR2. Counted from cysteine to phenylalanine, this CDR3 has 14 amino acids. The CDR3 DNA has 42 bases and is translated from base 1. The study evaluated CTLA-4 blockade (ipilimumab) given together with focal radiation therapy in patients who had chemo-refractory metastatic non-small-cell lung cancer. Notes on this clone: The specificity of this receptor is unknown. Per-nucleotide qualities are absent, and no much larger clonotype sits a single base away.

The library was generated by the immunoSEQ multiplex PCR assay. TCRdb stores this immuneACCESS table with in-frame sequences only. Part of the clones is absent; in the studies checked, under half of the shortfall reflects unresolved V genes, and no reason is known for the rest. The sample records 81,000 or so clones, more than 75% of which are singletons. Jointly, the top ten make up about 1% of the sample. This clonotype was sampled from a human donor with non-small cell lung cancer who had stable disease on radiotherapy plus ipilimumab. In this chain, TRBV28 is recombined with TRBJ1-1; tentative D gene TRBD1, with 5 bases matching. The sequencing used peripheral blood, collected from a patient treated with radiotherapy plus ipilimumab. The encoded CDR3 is CASTIPARVTEAFF. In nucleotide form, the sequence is TGTGCCAGCACCATCCCGGCCAGGGTCACTGAAGCTTTCTTT. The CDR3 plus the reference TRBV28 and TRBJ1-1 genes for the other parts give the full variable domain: DVKVTQSSRYLVKRTGEKVFLECVQDMDHENMFWYRQDPGLGLRLIYFSYDVKMKEKGDIPEGYSVSREKKERFSLILESASTNQTSMYLCASTIPARVTEAFFGQGTRLTVV.